Shown below are 16 T cell receptor beta chains from a single sample sequenced in a study of blood T cell repertoires in COVID-19. Sequenced by immunoSEQ multiplex PCR; TCRdb stores in-frame clones only, minus some. The sample has approximately 100,000 clones; roughly 92% are singletons. The sequenced sample was peripheral blood. The receptors come from a man aged 50-59 years with active COVID-19.

This chain uses TRBV24-1 with TRBJ2-3; D may be TRBD1 (5 bases). The V end lost 5 bases, the J end lost 0 bases, and 14 bases lay between the germline ends. This CDR3 comprises 16 residues. Germline CDR1 and CDR2: KGHDR and SFDVKD. CDR3 residues: CATSGSQGSSTDTQYF. For the CDR3, the DNA is TGTGCCACCAGTGGTTCCCAGGGTTCCAGCACAGATACGCAGTATTTT.

This rearrangement joins TRBV7-2 to TRBJ1-3; D uncertain. The CDR3 is 15 residues long. In germline, CDR1 is SGHTA, CDR2 FQGNSA. The V end was cut by 5 bases, the J end by 2 bases, with 13 bases between. The CDR3: CASSPHGVTGNTIYF. CDR3 sequence (DNA): TGTGCCAGCAGCCCCCACGGGGTGACTGGAAACACCATATATTTT.

The rearrangement links TRBV2 to TRBJ1-2; 10 nucleotides line up with TRBD1. Germline V CDR1 and CDR2: SNHLY, FYNNEI. Losses at the gene ends were 6 bases for V and 8 bases for J; bases not matched to a gene: 9. The CDR3 has 14 residues. The DNA for the CDR3 is TGTGCCAGCAGCGCCCGGGGACAGGGGTACGGCTACACCTTC. Translation: CASSARGQGYGYTF.

This chain links TRBV5-1 with TRBJ2-2, with 11 bases matching TRBD1. The CDR3 is 16 amino acids. The J segment lost 5 bases and the V segment lost 0 bases, leaving 3 bases of the junction unmatched. CDR1 and CDR2 (germline): SGHRS, YFSETQ. The DNA for the CDR3 is TGCGCCAGCAGCTTGGTAGGACAGGGGGCGACCGGGGAGCTGTTTTTT. This gives the protein CASSLVGQGATGELFF.

V and J are TRBV6-6 and TRBJ1-6; no definite D call. The V end was cut by 9 bases, the J end by 6 bases, with 21 bases between. Germline loops: CDR1 MNHNY, CDR2 SVGAGI (reference sequence). The CDR3 length is 16 residues. CDR3 sequence reads: CASYPGLRPSNSPLHF. CDR3 bases: TGTGCCAGTTACCCCGGGTTGAGACCTTCTAATTCACCCCTCCACTTT.

This sequence joins TRBV4-1 and TRBJ2-5, with 8 bases matching TRBD2. The CDR3 has 18 amino acids. After removal of 3 bases from V and 4 bases from J, the junction contained 16 bases not matched to a gene. Germline values: CDR1 MGHRA, CDR2 YSYEKL. CDR3 sequence (DNA): TGCGCCAGCAGCCACCCCGGGGGGACGGGAGGGCCGGGAGAGACCCAGTACTTC. It yields the protein CASSHPGGTGGPGETQYF.

This chain connects TRBV6-6 to TRBJ2-7, with 7 bases that match TRBD2. J lost 5 bases, V lost 6 bases, and 10 bases had no gene match. This CDR3 has 14 residues. The V gene's germline CDR1 is MNHNY and CDR2 SVGAGI (reference sequence). CDR3 DNA sequence: TGTGCCAGCAGACCCACTGGGGACTATGACGAGCAGTACTTC. Protein sequence: CASRPTGDYDEQYF.

The chain is built from TRBV14 and TRBJ1-2, with D possibly being TRBD1 (5 bases). This CDR3 contains 15 residues. The germline V gene encodes CDR1 SGHDN and CDR2 FVKESK. Trimming stripped 0 bases from V and 4 bases from J, with 12 bases between. CDR3 protein: CASSQDLGRFYGYTF. CDR3 nucleotides: TGTGCCAGCAGCCAAGATTTGGGGCGGTTCTATGGCTACACCTTC. The full variable domain, rest sourced from reference TRBV14 and TRBJ1-2, is EAGVTQFPSHSVIEKGQTVTLRCDPISGHDNLYWYRRVMGKEIKFLLHFVKESKQDESGMPNNRFLAERTGGTYSTLKVQPAELEDSGVYFCASSQDLGRFYGYTFGSGTRLTVV.

J is TRBJ1-6 and V is TRBV3-1 (or the pseudogene TRBV3-2), with TRBD1 matching over 7 bases. From germline, CDR1 is LGHDT and CDR2 YNNKEL (reference sequence). The CDR3 has 15 amino acids. Trimming at V came to 1 base and at J to 4 bases, leaving 1 base not matched to a gene. The CDR3 protein is CASSQATGYNSPLHF. In DNA form, the CDR3 reads TGTGCCAGCAGCCAAGCGACAGGGTATAATTCACCCCTCCACTTT.

The V and J genes are TRBV7-9 and TRBJ1-1; TRBD1 might be the D (5 bases). The V and J ends lost 3 bases and 7 bases respectively, with 12 bases between them. The CDR3 sequence is 13 residues long. Germline values: CDR1 SEHNR, CDR2 FQNEAQ (reference sequence). DNA for the CDR3: TGTGCCAGCAGCTTCGGCAGGGTTGTTGAAGCTTTCTTT. Translated, it gives CASSFGRVVEAFF.

The rearrangement joins TRBV19 to TRBJ2-6; weak D call: TRBD1 (5 bases). Germline V gene lookup returns CDR1 LNHDA and CDR2 SQIVND (reference sequence). There are 19 residues in the CDR3. V was cut by 7 bases and J by 0 bases, with 22 bases left in between. This CDR3 reads CASTTPRQGINSGANVLTF. The CDR3 DNA reads as TGTGCCAGTACCACACCGAGGCAGGGCATAAACTCTGGGGCCAACGTCCTGACTTTC.

This clone was detected a few times. The chain employs TRBV25-1 and TRBJ1-6, with 9 bases lining up with TRBD1. The germline CDR1 and CDR2 sequences are MGHDK and SYGVNS. Trimming took 6 bases from V and 9 from J; bases not matched to a gene: 3. There are 13 residues in the CDR3. CDR3 DNA: TGTGCCAGCAGGGGGACAGGGCTTTCACCCCTCCACTTT. Its protein product is CASRGTGLSPLHF.

V gene TRBV15 combines with J gene TRBJ2-2, with D tentatively TRBD2 (5 bases). Trimming stripped 0 bases from V and 6 bases from J, with 8 bases between. This CDR3 comprises 14 residues. Germline V gives CDR1 LNHNV, CDR2 YYDKDF (reference sequence). The CDR3 loop is CATSRDTGAGELFF. The CDR3 DNA follows: TGTGCCACCAGCAGAGATACCGGGGCCGGGGAGCTGTTTTTT.

The chain joins TRBV7-2 to TRBJ2-5; 8 nucleotides align to TRBD1. This CDR3 contains 13 residues. CDR1 and CDR2 from the germline V gene are SGHTA and FQGNSA. V was pared by 3 bases and J by 5 bases, with 2 bases of the junction left unmatched. The CDR3 protein is CASSFTGGETQYF. The CDR3 nucleotides are TGTGCCAGCAGCTTTACAGGGGGGGAGACCCAGTACTTC.

This clone appeared a single time. The CDR3 region is CASSYSRRYTF. The CDR3 bases are TGTGCCAGCAGTTACTCCAGGCGCTACACCTTC. The chain couples TRBV28 to TRBJ1-2; unclear D gene. The CDR3 is made up of 11 amino acids. Per the germline V gene, CDR1 is MDHEN and CDR2 is SYDVKM. V was shortened by 4 bases and J by 9 bases, with 9 bases between the two germline ends.

The chain recombines TRBV28 with TRBJ2-1; D perhaps matches TRBD2 (6 bases). Germline-derived CDR1 and CDR2 are MDHEN and SYDVKM. Trimming took 8 bases from V and 5 from J, leaving 22 bases between them. This CDR3 has 16 amino acids. CDR3 loop: CASGSPEESSDNEQFF. The CDR3 DNA follows: TGTGCCAGCGGGTCACCCGAGGAATCTAGCGACAATGAGCAGTTCTTC.